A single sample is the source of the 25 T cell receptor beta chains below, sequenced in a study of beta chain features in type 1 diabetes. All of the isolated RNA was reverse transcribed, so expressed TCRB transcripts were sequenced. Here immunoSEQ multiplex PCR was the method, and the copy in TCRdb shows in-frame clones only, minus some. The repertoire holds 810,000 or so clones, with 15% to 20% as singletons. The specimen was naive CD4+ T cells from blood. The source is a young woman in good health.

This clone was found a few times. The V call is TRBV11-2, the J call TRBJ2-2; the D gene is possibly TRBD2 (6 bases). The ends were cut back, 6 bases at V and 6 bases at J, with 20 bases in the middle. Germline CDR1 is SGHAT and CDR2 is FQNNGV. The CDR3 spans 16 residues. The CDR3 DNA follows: TGTGCCAGCAGACCTTACTTAGCGGAGAGGCCCGGGGAGCTGTTTTTT. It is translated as CASRPYLAERPGELFF.

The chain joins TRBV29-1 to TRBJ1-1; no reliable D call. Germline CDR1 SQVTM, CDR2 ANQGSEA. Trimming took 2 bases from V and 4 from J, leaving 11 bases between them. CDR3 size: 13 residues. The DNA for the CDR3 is TGCAGCGTTGAAAGGTACGGTGGCACTGAAGCTTTCTTT. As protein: CSVERYGGTEAFF.

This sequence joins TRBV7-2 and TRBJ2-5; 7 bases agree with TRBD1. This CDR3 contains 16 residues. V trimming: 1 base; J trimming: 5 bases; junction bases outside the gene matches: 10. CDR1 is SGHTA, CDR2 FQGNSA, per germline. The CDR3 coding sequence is TGTGCCAGCAGCTTAGTCCACCGACAGGGAGCGGAGACCCAGTACTTC. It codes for CASSLVHRQGAETQYF.

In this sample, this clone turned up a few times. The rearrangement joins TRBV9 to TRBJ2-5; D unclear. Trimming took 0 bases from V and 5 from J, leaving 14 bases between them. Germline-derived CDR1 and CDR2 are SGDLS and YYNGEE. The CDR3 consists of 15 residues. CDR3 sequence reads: CASSVASRLGETQYF. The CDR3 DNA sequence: TGTGCCAGCAGCGTAGCCTCTCGATTGGGGGAGACCCAGTACTTC.

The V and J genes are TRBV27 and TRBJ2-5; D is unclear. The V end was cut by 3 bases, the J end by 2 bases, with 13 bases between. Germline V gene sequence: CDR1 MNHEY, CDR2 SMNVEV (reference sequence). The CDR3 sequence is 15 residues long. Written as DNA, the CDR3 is TGTGCCAGCAGTTTGCAGCGAAGAGCACAAGAGACCCAGTACTTC. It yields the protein CASSLQRRAQETQYF.

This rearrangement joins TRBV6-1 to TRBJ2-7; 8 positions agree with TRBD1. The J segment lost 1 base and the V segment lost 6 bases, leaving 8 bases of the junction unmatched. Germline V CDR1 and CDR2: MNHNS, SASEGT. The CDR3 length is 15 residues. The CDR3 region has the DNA TGTGCCAGCAGGAAAACGACAGGGGAATCCTACGAGCAGTACTTC. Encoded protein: CASRKTTGESYEQYF.

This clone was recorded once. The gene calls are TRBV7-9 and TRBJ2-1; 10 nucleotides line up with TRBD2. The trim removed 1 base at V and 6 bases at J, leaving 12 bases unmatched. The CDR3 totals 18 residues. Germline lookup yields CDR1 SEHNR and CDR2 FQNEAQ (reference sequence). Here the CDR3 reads CASSLGFLAGVRGNEQFF. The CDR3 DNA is TGTGCCAGCAGCTTAGGTTTTCTAGCGGGAGTCAGGGGCAATGAGCAGTTCTTC.

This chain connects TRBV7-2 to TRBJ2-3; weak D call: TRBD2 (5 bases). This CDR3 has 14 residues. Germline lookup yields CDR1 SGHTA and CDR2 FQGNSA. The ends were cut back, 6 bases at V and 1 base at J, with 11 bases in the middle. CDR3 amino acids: CASRVATRTDTQYF. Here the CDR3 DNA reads TGTGCCAGCAGGGTAGCGACCCGCACAGATACGCAGTATTTT.

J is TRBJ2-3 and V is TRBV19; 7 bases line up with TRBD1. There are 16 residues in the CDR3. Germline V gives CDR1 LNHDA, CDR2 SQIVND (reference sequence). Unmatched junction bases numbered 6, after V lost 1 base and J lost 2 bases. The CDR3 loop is CASSIGTGLTTDTQYF. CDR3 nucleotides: TGTGCCAGTAGTATAGGGACAGGTCTTACCACAGATACGCAGTATTTT.

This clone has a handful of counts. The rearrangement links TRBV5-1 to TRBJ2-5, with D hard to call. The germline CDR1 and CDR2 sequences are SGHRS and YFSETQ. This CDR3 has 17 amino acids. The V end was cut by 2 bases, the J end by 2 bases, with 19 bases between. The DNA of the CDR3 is TGCGCCAGCAGCTTCTCTGTTCGCGCGGTGTTACAAGAGACCCAGTACTTC. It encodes CASSFSVRAVLQETQYF. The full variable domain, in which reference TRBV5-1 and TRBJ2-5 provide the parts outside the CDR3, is KAGVTQTPRYLIKTRGQQVTLSCSPISGHRSVSWYQQTPGQGLQFLFEYFSETQRNKGNFPGRFSGRQFSNSRSEMNVSTLELGDSALYLCASSFSVRAVLQETQYFGPGTRLLVL.

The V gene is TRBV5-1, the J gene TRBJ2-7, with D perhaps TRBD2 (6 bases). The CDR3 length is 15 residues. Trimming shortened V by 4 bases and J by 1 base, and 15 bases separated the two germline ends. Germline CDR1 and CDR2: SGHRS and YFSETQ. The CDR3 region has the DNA TGCGCCAGCAGCCTCCGCGGGGCGGGATCCTACGAGCAGTACTTC. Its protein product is CASSLRGAGSYEQYF.

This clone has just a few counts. The CDR3 protein is CASSHKKENNEKLFF. DNA of the CDR3: TGTGCCAGCAGCCATAAGAAGGAGAATAATGAAAAACTGTTTTTT. The chain couples TRBV4-2 to TRBJ1-4; the D is unclear. V was clipped by 3 bases and J by 4 bases, with 12 bases between them. Germline values: CDR1 LGHNA, CDR2 YNFKEQ. CDR3 length equals 15 residues.

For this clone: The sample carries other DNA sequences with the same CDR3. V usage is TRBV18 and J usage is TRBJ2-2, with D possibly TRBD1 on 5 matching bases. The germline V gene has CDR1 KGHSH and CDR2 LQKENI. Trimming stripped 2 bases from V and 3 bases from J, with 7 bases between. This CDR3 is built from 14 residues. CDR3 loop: CASSPDSYTGELFF. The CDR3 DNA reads TGTGCCAGCTCACCAGACAGTTACACCGGGGAGCTGTTTTTT. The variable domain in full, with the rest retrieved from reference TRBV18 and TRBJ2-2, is NAGVMQNPRHLVRRRGQEARLRCSPMKGHSHVYWYRQLPEEGLKFMVYLQKENIIDESGMPKERFSAEFPKEGPSILRIQQVVRGDSAAYFCASSPDSYTGELFFGEGSRLTVL.

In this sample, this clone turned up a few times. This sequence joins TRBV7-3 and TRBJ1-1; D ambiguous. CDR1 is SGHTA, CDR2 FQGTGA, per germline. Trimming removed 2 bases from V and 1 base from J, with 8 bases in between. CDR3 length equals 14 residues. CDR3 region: CASSLGPRNTEAFF. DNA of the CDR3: TGTGCCAGCAGCTTAGGACCCCGGAACACTGAAGCTTTCTTT. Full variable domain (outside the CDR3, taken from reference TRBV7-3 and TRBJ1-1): GAGVSQTPSNKVTEKGKYVELRCDPISGHTALYWYRQSLGQGPEFLIYFQGTGAADDSGLPNDRFFAVRPEGSVSTLKIQRTERGDSAVYLCASSLGPRNTEAFFGQGTRLTVV.

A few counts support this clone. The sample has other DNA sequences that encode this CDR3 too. The CDR3 sequence is CASSVSGSSYNEQFF. The DNA for the CDR3 is TGTGCCAGCAGCGTTAGCGGGTCCTCCTACAATGAGCAGTTCTTC. The chain employs TRBV7-2 and TRBJ2-1, with TRBD2 matching 7 bases. CDR1 and CDR2 from the germline V gene are SGHTA and FQGNSA. V shed 5 bases and J 0 bases; nucleotides not matched to a gene: 4. There are 15 residues in the CDR3.

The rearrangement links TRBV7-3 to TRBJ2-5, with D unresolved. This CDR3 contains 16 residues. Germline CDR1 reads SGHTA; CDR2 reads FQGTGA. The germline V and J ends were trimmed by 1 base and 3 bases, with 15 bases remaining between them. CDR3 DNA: TGTGCCAGCAGCTTAATTCCGGGCAGCACCAAAGAGACCCAGTACTTC. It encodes CASSLIPGSTKETQYF.

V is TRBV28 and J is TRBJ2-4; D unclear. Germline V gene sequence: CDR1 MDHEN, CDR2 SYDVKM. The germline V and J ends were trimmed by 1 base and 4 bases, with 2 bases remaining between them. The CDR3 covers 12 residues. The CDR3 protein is CASSLSKNIQYF. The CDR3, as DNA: TGTGCCAGCAGTTTATCTAAAAACATTCAGTACTTC. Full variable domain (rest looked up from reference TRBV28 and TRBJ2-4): DVKVTQSSRYLVKRTGEKVFLECVQDMDHENMFWYRQDPGLGLRLIYFSYDVKMKEKGDIPEGYSVSREKKERFSLILESASTNQTSMYLCASSLSKNIQYFGAGTRLSVL.

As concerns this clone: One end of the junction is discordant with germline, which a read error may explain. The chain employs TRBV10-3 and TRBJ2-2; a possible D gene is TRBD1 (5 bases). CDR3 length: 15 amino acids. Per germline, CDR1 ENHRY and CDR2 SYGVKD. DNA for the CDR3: TGTGCCAGCAGTTTGTTTCAGGGTGGCACCGGGGAGCTGTTTTTT. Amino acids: CASSLFQGGTGELFF.

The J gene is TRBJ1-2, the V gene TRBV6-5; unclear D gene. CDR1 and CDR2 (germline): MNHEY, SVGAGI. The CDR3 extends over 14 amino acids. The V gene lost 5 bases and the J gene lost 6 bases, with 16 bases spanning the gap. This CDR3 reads CASSEDGRRDGYTF. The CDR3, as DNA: TGTGCCAGCAGTGAAGACGGGCGACGGGATGGCTACACCTTC.

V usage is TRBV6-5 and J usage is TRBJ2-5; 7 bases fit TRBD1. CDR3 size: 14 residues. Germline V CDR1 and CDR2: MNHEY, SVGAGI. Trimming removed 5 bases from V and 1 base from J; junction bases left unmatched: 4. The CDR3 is CASSNRGIQETQYF. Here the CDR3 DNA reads TGTGCCAGCAGTAACAGGGGAATCCAAGAGACCCAGTACTTC.

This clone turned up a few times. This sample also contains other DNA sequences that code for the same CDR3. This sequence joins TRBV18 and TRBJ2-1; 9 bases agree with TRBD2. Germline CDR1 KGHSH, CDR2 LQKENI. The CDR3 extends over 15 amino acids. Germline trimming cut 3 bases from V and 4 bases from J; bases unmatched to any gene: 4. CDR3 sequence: CASSPPGLAYNEQFF. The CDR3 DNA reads TGTGCCAGCTCACCGCCGGGACTAGCTTACAATGAGCAGTTCTTC.

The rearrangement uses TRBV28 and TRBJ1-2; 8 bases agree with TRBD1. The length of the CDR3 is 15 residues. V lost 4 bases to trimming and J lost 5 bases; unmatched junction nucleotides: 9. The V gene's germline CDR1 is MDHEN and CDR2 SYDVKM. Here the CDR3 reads CASSSGGSPTYGYTF. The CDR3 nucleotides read TGTGCCAGCAGTTCAGGGGGCTCCCCCACTTATGGCTACACCTTC.

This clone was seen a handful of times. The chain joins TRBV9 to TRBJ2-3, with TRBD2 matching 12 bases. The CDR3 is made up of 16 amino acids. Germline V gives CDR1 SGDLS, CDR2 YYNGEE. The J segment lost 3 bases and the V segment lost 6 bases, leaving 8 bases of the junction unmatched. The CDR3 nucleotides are TGTGCCAGCACGACGACTAGCGGGAGCGGTACAGATACGCAGTATTTT. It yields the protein CASTTTSGSGTDTQYF.

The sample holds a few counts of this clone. The CDR3 here is CASSLGQGKNYGYTF. The CDR3 region has the DNA TGTGCCAGCAGCCTTGGACAGGGGAAAAACTATGGCTACACCTTC. This sequence joins TRBV7-9 and TRBJ1-2, with 9 bases fitting TRBD1. CDR3 length: 15 residues. Germline CDR1 reads SEHNR; CDR2 reads FQNEAQ (reference sequence). J lost 2 bases, V lost 5 bases, and 6 bases had no gene match.

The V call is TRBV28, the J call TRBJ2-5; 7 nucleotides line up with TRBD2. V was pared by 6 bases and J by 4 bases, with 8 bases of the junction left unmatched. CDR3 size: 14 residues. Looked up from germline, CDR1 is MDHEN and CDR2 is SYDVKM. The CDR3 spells CASSPGGRTETQYF. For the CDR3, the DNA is TGTGCCAGCAGCCCGGGGGGTCGGACAGAGACCCAGTACTTC.